This T cell receptor (beta chain) was retrieved from a study of cytomegalovirus exposure and HLA in healthy donors. The study ran its PCR with 60 Vbeta and 13 Jbeta primers. Only in-frame clones appear in the TCRdb table, and some are missing; sequencing was by immunoSEQ multiplex PCR. Across approximately 110,000 clones, the top ten clones capture around 3.5% of the sample. The V gene lost 5 bases and the J gene lost 2 bases, with 9 bases spanning the gap. The length of the CDR3 is 13 residues. In germline, CDR1 is KGHSH, CDR2 LQKENI. The V gene is TRBV18, the J gene TRBJ1-1; D is unclear. The sequenced sample consisted of PBMCs. The sequence was collected from a man aged 30 to 45 in good health and CMV-seronegative. Written as DNA, the CDR3 is TGTGCCAGCTCAAGGCGGGGTAACACTGAAGCTTTCTTT. Encoded protein: CASSRRGNTEAFF.